This TCR beta chain was sequenced in a study of blood T cell repertoires in COVID-19. Study summary: The United States, Italy and Spain provided the acute and convalescent COVID-19 samples.

In the authors' workflow: Using reference gene primer amplification, nucleated cell counts were estimated. Method: immunoSEQ multiplex PCR; TCRdb's copy keeps in-frame clones and lacks some. The V and J calls and clone size are taken from that table; D and trimming were inferred from the DNA. Found here are hundreds of thousands of clones, roughly 90% of them singletons; the top ten hold around 2.2%. CDR1 and CDR2 from the germline V gene are LGHNT and FRNRAP. The ends were cut back, 6 bases at V and 3 bases at J, with 12 bases in the middle. The CDR3 covers 13 residues. This rearrangement joins TRBV12-5 to TRBJ2-7; D possibly corresponds to TRBD2 (6 bases). Sequencing input: peripheral blood. The receptor's source is a middle-aged woman who had recovered from COVID-19. CDR3 nucleotide sequence: TGTGCTAGTGGCCGGGAGCCGAACTACGAGCAGTACTTC. This translates into CASGREPNYEQYF. The whole variable domain, filled in from reference TRBV12-5 and TRBJ2-7, reads DARVTQTPRHKVTEMGQEVTMRCQPILGHNTVFWYRQTMMQGLELLAYFRNRAPLDDSGMPKDRFSAEMPDATLATLKIQPSEPRDSAVYFCASGREPNYEQYFGPGTRLTVT.